This paragraph covers one T cell receptor (beta chain) sequence. Its antigen is unknown. This record comes from a study of cytomegalovirus exposure and HLA in healthy donors. Whole-study findings and limits: Productive rates of about 90% or about 30% were seen for most TCR beta V segments in an earlier analysis.

The primer mix had 60 Vbeta and 13 Jbeta primers. Clones were sequenced by immunoSEQ multiplex PCR, and TCRdb holds only the in-frame ones, with some missing. This table has approximately 130,000 clones, 70% to 85% appearing once. CDR3 size: 15 residues. Per the germline V gene, CDR1 is SEHNR and CDR2 is FQNEAQ (reference sequence). V was pared by 3 bases and J by 4 bases, with 15 bases between. Sequencing was carried out using PBMCs. This sequence originates from a boy aged 2 to 10 in good health and CMV-seronegative. The chain carries TRBV7-9 and TRBJ1-2, with D perhaps matching TRBD1 (5 bases). Written as DNA, the CDR3 is TGTGCCAGCAGCTTTGGGGCCGGGTCGGCCTATGGCTACACCTTC. It encodes CASSFGAGSAYGYTF.